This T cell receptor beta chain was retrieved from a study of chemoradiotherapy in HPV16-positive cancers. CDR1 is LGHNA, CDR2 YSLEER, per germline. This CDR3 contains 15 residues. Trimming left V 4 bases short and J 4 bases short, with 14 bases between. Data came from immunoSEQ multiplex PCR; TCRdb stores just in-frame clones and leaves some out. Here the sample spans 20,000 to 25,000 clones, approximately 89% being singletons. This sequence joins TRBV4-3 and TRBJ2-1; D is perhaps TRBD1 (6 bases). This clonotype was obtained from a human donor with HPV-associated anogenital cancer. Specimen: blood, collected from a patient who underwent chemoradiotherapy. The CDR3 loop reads CASSPRWGQYNEQFF. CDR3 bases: TGCGCCAGCAGCCCCCGTTGGGGGCAATACAATGAGCAGTTCTTC.